This T cell receptor (beta chain) came from a study of T-cell memory formation after mild COVID-19. Study results and caveats: A balance of CD4 and CD8 characterized clones contracting day 15 to 85, whereas later expanders leaned CD4+. CD4+ contracting clones were found mainly in CM and EM, and CD8+ ones in EMRA.

TCRdb re-analysed the 5' RACE reads in MiXCR, keeping a single row per CDR3 protein. In the table there are about 14,000 distinct CDR3 sequences, approximately 19% of which are singletons. Unmatched junction bases numbered 4, after V lost 4 bases and J lost 6 bases. Germline CDR1 reads LGHNA; CDR2 reads YNFKEQ. This CDR3 has 13 amino acids. This clonotype was detected ten times or more. Its antigen remains unidentified. This chain connects TRBV4-2 to TRBJ1-1, with 8 bases lining up with TRBD1. Sequenced input: PBMCs or a T cell subset sorted from them (not recorded which). This TCR was recovered from an adult woman who had mild COVID-19 (a few samples of this study predate the infection). Cell type and time point are not known. This CDR3 reads CASSPGGVPEAFF. The CDR3 region has the DNA TGTGCCAGCAGCCCAGGGGGCGTCCCTGAAGCTTTCTTT.